Here is one T cell receptor (beta chain) with its context. This entry comes from a study of cytotoxic CD8 clonotypes in ibrutinib-treated CLL. CDR3 length: 14 residues. CDR1 and CDR2 (germline): SQVTM, ANQGSEA. V shed 4 bases and J shed 0 bases, with 10 bases lying between them. TCRdb's copy holds only in-frame clones and misses some; the assay was immunoSEQ multiplex PCR. The data show 200,000 to 250,000 clones, around 75% seen once. This specimen was PBMCs, taken after 12 months of ibrutinib treatment. The TCR comes from a human donor with chronic lymphocytic leukemia. The chain recombines TRBV29-1 with TRBJ1-5; no firm D call. The DNA for the CDR3 is TGCAGCGTTGCCCTCAGTTATAGCAATCAGCCCCAGCATTTT. Amino acid sequence: CSVALSYSNQPQHF.